The rows below give T cell receptor beta chains drawn from one sample of a study of CD8+CD57+ T cells in acquired aplastic anemia. TCRdb passed the reads through MiXCR, listing each CDR3 protein once. The sample records around 430,000 distinct CDR3 sequences, over 25% being singletons. Specimen: sorted CD4+, CD8+, or CD8+CD57+ T cells (not recorded which) from PBMCs. Receptors originate from a human donor with aplastic anemia. CDR3s include the opening cysteine and the closing phenylalanine or tryptophan. A D gene is named only where the DNA matches it firmly. Expanded clones get a size class; other rows say once, few or many, or leave the size out.

V gene: TRBV5-4; clone size: NA; J gene: TRBJ2-7; D gene: TRBD1; CDR3 length: 15; CDR3 DNA: TGTGCCAGCAGCACACCGGGACAGGGTCCCTGCGAGCAGTACTTC; CDR3 protein: CASSTPGQGPCEQYF
V gene: TRBV19; clone size: few; J gene: TRBJ2-7; D gene: NA; CDR3 length: 13; CDR3 DNA: TGTGCCAGTAGTATCGGCAGCCCCTACGAGCAGTACTTC; CDR3 protein: CASSIGSPYEQYF
V gene: TRBV20-1; clone size: few; J gene: TRBJ2-1; D gene: TRBD2; CDR3 length: 16; CDR3 DNA: TGCAGTGCTAGAAAACCTGGGACTAGCGGTTACAATGAGCAGTTCTTC; CDR3 protein: CSARKPGTSGYNEQFF
V gene: TRBV12-3/TRBV12-4; clone size: many; J gene: TRBJ1-2; D gene: NA; CDR3 length: 13; CDR3 DNA: TGTGCCAGCAGGAGAGACGGTAACTATGGCTACACCTTC; CDR3 protein: CASRRDGNYGYTF
V gene: TRBV7-2; clone size: many; J gene: TRBJ2-1; D gene: TRBD1; CDR3 length: 15; CDR3 DNA: TGTGCCAGCAGCTCGTCCGGGACAGGGACCAATGAGCAGTTCTTC; CDR3 protein: CASSSSGTGTNEQFF
V gene: TRBV11-1; clone size: many; J gene: TRBJ2-3; D gene: NA; CDR3 length: 15; CDR3 DNA: TGTGCCAGCAGTCGAGACAGTTCTAGCACAGATACGCAGTATTTT; CDR3 protein: CASSRDSSSTDTQYF
V gene: TRBV3-1; clone size: NA; J gene: TRBJ1-6; D gene: TRBD1; CDR3 length: 16; CDR3 DNA: TGTGCCAGCAGTCCCACCGGGACAGGGCCTTCTTCACCCCTCCACTTT; CDR3 protein: CASSPTGTGPSSPLHF
V gene: TRBV2; clone size: many; J gene: TRBJ1-3; D gene: NA; CDR3 length: 14; CDR3 DNA: TGTGCCAGCAGTGACAGCCACTCTGGAAACACCATATATTTT; CDR3 protein: CASSDSHSGNTIYF
V gene: TRBV29-1; clone size: many; J gene: TRBJ1-1; D gene: NA; CDR3 length: 13; CDR3 DNA: TGCAGCGTGAGGACGCTTATGACCACTGAAGCTTTCTTT; CDR3 protein: CSVRTLMTTEAFF
V gene: TRBV7-9; clone size: NA; J gene: TRBJ2-2; D gene: NA; CDR3 length: 15; CDR3 DNA: TGTGCCAGCAGCTTAGTGGGGCGTGGGACCGGGGAGCTGTTTTTT; CDR3 protein: CASSLVGRGTGELFF
V gene: TRBV6-2/TRBV6-3; clone size: NA; J gene: TRBJ1-6; D gene: NA; CDR3 length: 15; CDR3 DNA: TGTGCCTGCAGTTATGGGCAACTAGGGATTTCACCCCTCCACTTT; CDR3 protein: CACSYGQLGISPLHF
V gene: TRBV7-3; clone size: few; J gene: TRBJ2-1; D gene: TRBD1; CDR3 length: 16; CDR3 DNA: TGTGCCAGCAGCCCGCAGGGGGCGGGGCGCTACAATGAGCAGTTCTTC; CDR3 protein: CASSPQGAGRYNEQFF
V gene: TRBV19; clone size: NA; J gene: TRBJ1-5; D gene: TRBD1; CDR3 length: 15; CDR3 DNA: TGTGCCAGTACCGCAGGGACAGGGGACAATCAGCCCCAGCATTTT; CDR3 protein: CASTAGTGDNQPQHF
V gene: TRBV10-1; clone size: NA; J gene: TRBJ2-7; D gene: TRBD1; CDR3 length: 12; CDR3 DNA: TGCGCCACCGGGACAGGGGTTCGCGAGCAGTACTTC; CDR3 protein: CATGTGVREQYF
V gene: TRBV20-1; clone size: few; J gene: TRBJ2-5; D gene: TRBD2; CDR3 length: 15; CDR3 DNA: TGCGGTGCCATCAGACTAGCGGGGTCACAAGAGACCCAGTACTTC; CDR3 protein: CGAIRLAGSQETQYF
V gene: TRBV9; clone size: many; J gene: TRBJ2-5; D gene: NA; CDR3 length: 13; CDR3 DNA: TGTGCCAGCAGCGTAGTTAGTGGAGAGACCCAGTACTTC; CDR3 protein: CASSVVSGETQYF
V gene: TRBV10-3; clone size: few; J gene: TRBJ2-2; D gene: TRBD2; CDR3 length: 18; CDR3 DNA: TGTGCCTCCTACCGGGACTATCAAACATTAGCGAACACCGGGGAGCTGTTTTTT; CDR3 protein: CASYRDYQTLANTGELFF
V gene: TRBV5-8; clone size: few; J gene: TRBJ2-5; D gene: NA; CDR3 length: 14; CDR3 DNA: TGTGCCAGCAGTCAAATCAGAGCGGTAGAGACCCAGTACTTC; CDR3 protein: CASSQIRAVETQYF
V gene: TRBV5-1; clone size: many; J gene: TRBJ2-3; D gene: NA; CDR3 length: 15; CDR3 DNA: TGCGCCAGCAGCTCCGAGCACCCTAGCACAGATACGCAGTATTTT; CDR3 protein: CASSSEHPSTDTQYF
V gene: TRBV19; clone size: NA; J gene: TRBJ1-2; D gene: TRBD1; CDR3 length: 14; CDR3 DNA: TGTGCCAGTAGTATAGCCGACAGGGACCATGGCTACACCTTC; CDR3 protein: CASSIADRDHGYTF
V gene: TRBV20-1; clone size: NA; J gene: TRBJ2-7; D gene: NA; CDR3 length: 13; CDR3 DNA: TGCAGTGCTAGTGGGACGTCCTCCTACGAGCAGTACTTC; CDR3 protein: CSASGTSSYEQYF
V gene: TRBV2; clone size: many; J gene: TRBJ1-1; D gene: NA; CDR3 length: 13; CDR3 DNA: TGTGCCACCCCGACAGAGATGAACACTGAAGCTTTCTTT; CDR3 protein: CATPTEMNTEAFF
V gene: TRBV19; clone size: NA; J gene: TRBJ2-7; D gene: NA; CDR3 length: 13; CDR3 DNA: TGTGCCAGTAGAGGGATGCAGGGGGGCGAGCAGTACTTC; CDR3 protein: CASRGMQGGEQYF
V gene: TRBV3-1; clone size: once; J gene: TRBJ2-5; D gene: TRBD2; CDR3 length: 14; CDR3 DNA: TGTGCCAGCGTCGGACTAGCGGGAGCAGAGACCCAGTACTTC; CDR3 protein: CASVGLAGAETQYF
V gene: TRBV19; clone size: many; J gene: TRBJ2-1; D gene: NA; CDR3 length: 14; CDR3 DNA: TGTGCCAGTAGCGGGGGCAGCTCCTACAATGAGCAGTTCTTC; CDR3 protein: CASSGGSSYNEQFF
V gene: TRBV7-9; clone size: few; J gene: TRBJ2-1; D gene: TRBD2; CDR3 length: 16; CDR3 DNA: TGTGCCAGCAGCTTAGGTTCGGGACTAGCGGGATTCCGGCAGTTCTTC; CDR3 protein: CASSLGSGLAGFRQFF
V gene: TRBV19; clone size: many; J gene: TRBJ2-7; D gene: NA; CDR3 length: 14; CDR3 DNA: TGTGCCAGTAGTATAGAAGCCCGATCCTACGAGCAGTACTTC; CDR3 protein: CASSIEARSYEQYF
V gene: TRBV19; clone size: many; J gene: TRBJ2-7; D gene: NA; CDR3 length: 13; CDR3 DNA: TGTGCCAGTAGCCGCGACTACTCCTACGAGCAGTACTTC; CDR3 protein: CASSRDYSYEQYF
V gene: TRBV7-3; clone size: NA; J gene: TRBJ2-6; D gene: NA; CDR3 length: 15; CDR3 DNA: TGTGCCAGCAGCTTAACATGGACTGGGGTCAACGTCCTGACTTTC; CDR3 protein: CASSLTWTGVNVLTF
V gene: TRBV3-1; clone size: many; J gene: TRBJ1-6; D gene: NA; CDR3 length: 14; CDR3 DNA: TGTGCCAGCAGGGCGACAGCGGTGCCTTCACCCCTCCACTTT; CDR3 protein: CASRATAVPSPLHF
V gene: TRBV6-1; clone size: many; J gene: TRBJ2-5; D gene: TRBD2; CDR3 length: 15; CDR3 DNA: TGTGCCAGCAGTAGCCCTGGGACTAGCGGAGTTGCCCAGTACTTC; CDR3 protein: CASSSPGTSGVAQYF
V gene: TRBV7-2; clone size: NA; J gene: TRBJ2-7; D gene: TRBD2; CDR3 length: 13; CDR3 DNA: TGTGCCAGCAGCCCTAGCGGGTCCTACAAGCAGTACTTC; CDR3 protein: CASSPSGSYKQYF
V gene: TRBV20-1; clone size: many; J gene: TRBJ1-1; D gene: NA; CDR3 length: 16; CDR3 DNA: TGCAGTGCTAGAGATTGGACCATCACAACTAACACTGAAGCTTTCTTT; CDR3 protein: CSARDWTITTNTEAFF
V gene: TRBV6-4; clone size: NA; J gene: TRBJ1-1; D gene: NA; CDR3 length: 16; CDR3 DNA: TGTGCCAGCAGTCCTGACAGGCCGATCGGGGGCACTGAAGCTTTCTTT; CDR3 protein: CASSPDRPIGGTEAFF
V gene: TRBV3-1; clone size: few; J gene: TRBJ1-2; D gene: TRBD1; CDR3 length: 13; CDR3 DNA: TGTGCCAGCACCAACAGGGGGAGTTATGGCTACACCTTC; CDR3 protein: CASTNRGSYGYTF
V gene: TRBV6-1; clone size: NA; J gene: TRBJ1-5; D gene: NA; CDR3 length: 13; CDR3 DNA: TGTGCCAGCAGCCTCTTCGGGGGCCAGCCCCAGCATTTT; CDR3 protein: CASSLFGGQPQHF
V gene: TRBV6-2/TRBV6-3; clone size: NA; J gene: TRBJ1-5; D gene: TRBD1; CDR3 length: 14; CDR3 DNA: TGTGCCAGCAGCGGGACAGGCGGAATTCAGCCCCAGCATTTT; CDR3 protein: CASSGTGGIQPQHF
V gene: TRBV12-3/TRBV12-4; clone size: NA; J gene: TRBJ2-7; D gene: NA; CDR3 length: 15; CDR3 DNA: TGTGCCAGCAGCCCTCCCAGGGGTAGCTCCTACGAGCAGTACTTC; CDR3 protein: CASSPPRGSSYEQYF
V gene: TRBV2; clone size: NA; J gene: TRBJ2-5; D gene: TRBD2; CDR3 length: 18; CDR3 DNA: TGTGCCAGCTCACCACCGAGAGGAACTAGCGGGGAACAAGAGACCCAGTACTTC; CDR3 protein: CASSPPRGTSGEQETQYF
V gene: TRBV5-6; clone size: few; J gene: TRBJ1-1; D gene: NA; CDR3 length: 16; CDR3 DNA: TGTGCCAGCAGCTTAAGGGGGTCCTGGGGGAACACTGAAGCTTTCTTT; CDR3 protein: CASSLRGSWGNTEAFF